This TCR beta chain is drawn from a study of blood T cell repertoires in COVID-19. Overall study: The origin of the acute and convalescent COVID-19 samples was the United States, Italy and Spain. Sample material is recorded as cDNA or gDNA derived from T cells, B-cell-depleted T cells, or PBMCs.

Germline assignment: CDR1 SGDLS and CDR2 YYNGEE. The V gene lost 4 bases and the J gene lost 5 bases, with 19 bases spanning the gap. The length of the CDR3 is 17 residues. In the original analysis: Reference gene primers were amplified, and this amplification served to estimate nucleated cell counts. Sequencing was performed with immunoSEQ multiplex PCR; in TCRdb, only in-frame clones are kept and a portion is missing. The V and J calls and clone size come from that table; D and trimming were worked out from the DNA. The table has 50,000 to 70,000 clones, about 76% seen once. The sequenced sample consisted of peripheral blood. The origin of this receptor is a man in his fifties or sixties with active or convalescent COVID-19. V and J are TRBV9 and TRBJ1-6; D is possibly TRBD1 (6 bases). This CDR3 is CASSPSVGQTNNSPLHF. As DNA, the CDR3 is TGTGCCAGCAGCCCCTCCGTTGGACAGACGAATAATTCACCCCTCCACTTT.